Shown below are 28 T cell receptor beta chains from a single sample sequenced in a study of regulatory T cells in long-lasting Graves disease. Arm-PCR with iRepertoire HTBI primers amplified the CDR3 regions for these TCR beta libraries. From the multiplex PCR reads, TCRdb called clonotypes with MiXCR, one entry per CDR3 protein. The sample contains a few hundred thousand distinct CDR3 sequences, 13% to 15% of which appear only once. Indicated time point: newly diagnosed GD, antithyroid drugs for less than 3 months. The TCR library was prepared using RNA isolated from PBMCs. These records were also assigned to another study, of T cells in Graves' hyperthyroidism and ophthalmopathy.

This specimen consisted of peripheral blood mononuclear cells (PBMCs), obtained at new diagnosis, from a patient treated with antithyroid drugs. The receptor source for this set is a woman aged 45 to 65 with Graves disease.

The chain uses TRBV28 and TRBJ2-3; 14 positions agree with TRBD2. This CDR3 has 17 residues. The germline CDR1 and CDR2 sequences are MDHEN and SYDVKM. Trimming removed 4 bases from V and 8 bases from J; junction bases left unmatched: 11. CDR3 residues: CASSSTGTSGSMVTQYF. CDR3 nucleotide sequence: TGTGCCAGCAGTTCGACCGGGACTAGCGGGAGTATGGTTACGCAGTATTTT.

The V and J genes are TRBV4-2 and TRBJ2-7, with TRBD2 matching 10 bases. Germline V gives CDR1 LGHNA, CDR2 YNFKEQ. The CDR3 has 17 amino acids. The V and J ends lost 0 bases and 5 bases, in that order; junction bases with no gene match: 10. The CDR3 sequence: CASSQDALAGAFNEQYF. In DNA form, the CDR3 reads TGTGCCAGCAGCCAAGATGCGCTAGCGGGAGCGTTCAACGAGCAGTACTTC.

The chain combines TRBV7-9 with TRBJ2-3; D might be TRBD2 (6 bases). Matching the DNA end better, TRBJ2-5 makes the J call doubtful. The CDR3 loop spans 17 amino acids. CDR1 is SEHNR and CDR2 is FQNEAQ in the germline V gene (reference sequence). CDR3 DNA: TGTGCCAGCAGCACACGTCCATCCCGGCGGGGCTCAGAGACCCAGTACTTC. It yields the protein CASSTRPSRRGSETQYF.

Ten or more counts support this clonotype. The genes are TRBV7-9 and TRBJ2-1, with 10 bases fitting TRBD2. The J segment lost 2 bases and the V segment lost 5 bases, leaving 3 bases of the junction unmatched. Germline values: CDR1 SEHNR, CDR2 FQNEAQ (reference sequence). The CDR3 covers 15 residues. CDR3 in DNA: TGTGCCAGCAGCGCCACTAGCGGGACCTACAATGAGCAGTTCTTC. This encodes CASSATSGTYNEQFF.

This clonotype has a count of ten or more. This CDR3 is CASSDVLAGGSEQYF. CDR3 DNA sequence: TGTGCCAGCAGTGACGTTCTAGCGGGAGGTAGCGAGCAGTACTTC. V usage is TRBV2 and J usage is TRBJ2-7; the match to TRBD2 covers 11 bases. The V gene's germline CDR1 is SNHLY and CDR2 FYNNEI. The CDR3 runs 15 residues. With 3 bases clipped from V and 6 bases from J, the junction kept 7 bases outside the gene matches.

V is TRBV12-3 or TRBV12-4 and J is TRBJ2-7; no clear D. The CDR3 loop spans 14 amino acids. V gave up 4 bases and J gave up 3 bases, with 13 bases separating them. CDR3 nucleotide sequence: TGTGCCAGCAGTTATACAGACACATACTACGAGCAGTACTTC. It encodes CASSYTDTYYEQYF.

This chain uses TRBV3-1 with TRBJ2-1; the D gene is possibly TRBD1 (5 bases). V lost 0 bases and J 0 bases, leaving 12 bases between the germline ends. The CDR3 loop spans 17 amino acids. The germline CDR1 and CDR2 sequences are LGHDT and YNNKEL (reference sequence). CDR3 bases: TGTGCCAGCAGCCAAGATAAGGGGCCGGGCTCCTACAATGAGCAGTTCTTC. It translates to CASSQDKGPGSYNEQFF.

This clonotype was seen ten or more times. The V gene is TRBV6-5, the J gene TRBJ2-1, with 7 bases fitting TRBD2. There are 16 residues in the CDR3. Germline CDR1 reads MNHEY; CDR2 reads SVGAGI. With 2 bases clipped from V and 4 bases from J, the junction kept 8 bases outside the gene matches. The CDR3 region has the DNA TGTGCCAGCAGTTACACTAGCGTTGTGGAGTACAATGAGCAGTTCTTC. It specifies CASSYTSVVEYNEQFF.

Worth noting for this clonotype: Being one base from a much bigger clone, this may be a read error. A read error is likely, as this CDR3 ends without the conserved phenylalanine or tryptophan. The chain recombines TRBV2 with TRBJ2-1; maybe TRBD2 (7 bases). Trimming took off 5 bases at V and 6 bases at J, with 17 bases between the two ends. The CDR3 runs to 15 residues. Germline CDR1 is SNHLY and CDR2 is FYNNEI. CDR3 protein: CASSLGGARGNEQFS. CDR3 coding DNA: TGTGCCAGCAGTTTGGGGGGGGCGCGGGGCAATGAGCAGTTCTCC.

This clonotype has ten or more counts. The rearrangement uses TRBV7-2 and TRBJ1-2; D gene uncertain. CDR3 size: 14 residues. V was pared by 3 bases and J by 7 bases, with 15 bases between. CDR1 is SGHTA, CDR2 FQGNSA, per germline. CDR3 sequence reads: CASSFVFGKSGYTF. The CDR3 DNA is TGTGCCAGCAGCTTCGTGTTCGGGAAGAGTGGCTACACCTTC.

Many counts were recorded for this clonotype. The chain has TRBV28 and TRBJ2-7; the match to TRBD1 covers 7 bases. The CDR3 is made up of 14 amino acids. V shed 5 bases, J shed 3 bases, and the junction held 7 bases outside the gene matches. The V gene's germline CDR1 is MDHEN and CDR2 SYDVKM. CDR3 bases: TGTGCCAGCAGTCGTACGGGACAGATCTACGAGCAGTACTTC. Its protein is CASSRTGQIYEQYF. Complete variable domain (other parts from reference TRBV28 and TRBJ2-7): DVKVTQSSRYLVKRTGEKVFLECVQDMDHENMFWYRQDPGLGLRLIYFSYDVKMKEKGDIPEGYSVSREKKERFSLILESASTNQTSMYLCASSRTGQIYEQYFGPGTRLTVT.

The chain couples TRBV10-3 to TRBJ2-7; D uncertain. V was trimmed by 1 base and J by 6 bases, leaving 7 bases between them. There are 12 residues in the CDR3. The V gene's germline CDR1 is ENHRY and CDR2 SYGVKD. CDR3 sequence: CAISEYQIEQYF. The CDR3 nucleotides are TGTGCCATCAGTGAGTATCAGATCGAGCAGTACTTC.

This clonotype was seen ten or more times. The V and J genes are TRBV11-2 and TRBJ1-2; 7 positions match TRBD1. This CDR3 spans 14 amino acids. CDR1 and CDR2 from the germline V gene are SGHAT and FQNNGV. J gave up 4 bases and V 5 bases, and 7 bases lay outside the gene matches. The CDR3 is CASSPTGSAYGYTF. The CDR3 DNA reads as TGTGCCAGCAGCCCGACAGGGAGTGCCTATGGCTACACCTTC.

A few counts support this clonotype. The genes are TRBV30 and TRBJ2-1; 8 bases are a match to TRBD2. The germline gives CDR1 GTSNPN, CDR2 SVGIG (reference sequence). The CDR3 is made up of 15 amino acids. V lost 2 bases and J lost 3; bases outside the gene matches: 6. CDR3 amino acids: CAWSYGRAVYNEQFF. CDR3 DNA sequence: TGTGCCTGGAGTTACGGGAGGGCCGTCTACAATGAGCAGTTCTTC. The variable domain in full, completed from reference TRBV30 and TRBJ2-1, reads SQTIHQWPATLVQPVGSPLSLECTVEGTSNPNLYWYRQAAGRGLQLLFYSVGIGQISSEVPQNLSASRPQDRQFILSSKKLLLSDSGFYLCAWSYGRAVYNEQFFGPGTRLTVL.

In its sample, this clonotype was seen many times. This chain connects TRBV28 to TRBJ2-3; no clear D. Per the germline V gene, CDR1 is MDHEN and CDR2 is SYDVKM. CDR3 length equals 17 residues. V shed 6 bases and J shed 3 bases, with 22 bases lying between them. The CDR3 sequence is CASRPRLGSKGTDTQYF. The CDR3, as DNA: TGTGCCAGCAGGCCGCGACTTGGCTCTAAAGGGACAGATACGCAGTATTTT. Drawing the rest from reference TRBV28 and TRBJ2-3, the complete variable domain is DVKVTQSSRYLVKRTGEKVFLECVQDMDHENMFWYRQDPGLGLRLIYFSYDVKMKEKGDIPEGYSVSREKKERFSLILESASTNQTSMYLCASRPRLGSKGTDTQYFGPGTRLTVL.

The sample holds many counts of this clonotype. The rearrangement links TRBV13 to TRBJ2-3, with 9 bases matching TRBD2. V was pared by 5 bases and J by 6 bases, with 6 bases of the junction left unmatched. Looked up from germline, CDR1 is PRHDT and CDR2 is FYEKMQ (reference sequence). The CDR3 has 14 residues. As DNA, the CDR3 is TGTGCCAGCAGCCGGGGACTAGCTTCGGATACGCAGTATTTT. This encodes CASSRGLASDTQYF.

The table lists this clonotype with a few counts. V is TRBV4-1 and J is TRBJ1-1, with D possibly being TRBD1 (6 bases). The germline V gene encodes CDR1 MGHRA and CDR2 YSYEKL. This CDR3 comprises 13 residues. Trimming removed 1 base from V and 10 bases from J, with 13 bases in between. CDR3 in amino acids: CASSQGRGRGAFF. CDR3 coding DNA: TGCGCCAGCAGCCAAGGCAGGGGCCGCGGAGCTTTCTTT.

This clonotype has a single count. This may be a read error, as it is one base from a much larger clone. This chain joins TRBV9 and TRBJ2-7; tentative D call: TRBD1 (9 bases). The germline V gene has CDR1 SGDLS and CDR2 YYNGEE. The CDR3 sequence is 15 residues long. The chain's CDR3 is CASSQAGGQGYERYF. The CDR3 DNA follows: TGTGCCAGCAGCCAGGCGGGGGGACAGGGTTACGAGCGGTACTTC. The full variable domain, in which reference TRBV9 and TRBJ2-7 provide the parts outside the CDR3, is DSGVTQTPKHLITATGQRVTLRCSPRSGDLSVYWYQQSLDQGLQFLIQYYNGEERAKGNILERFSAQQFPDLHSELNLSSLELGDSALYFCASSQAGGQGYERYFGPGTRLTVT.

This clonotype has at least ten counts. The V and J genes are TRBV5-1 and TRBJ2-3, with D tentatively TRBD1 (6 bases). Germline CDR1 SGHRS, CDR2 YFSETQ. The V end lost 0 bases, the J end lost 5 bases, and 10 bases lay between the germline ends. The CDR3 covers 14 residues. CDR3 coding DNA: TGCGCCAGCAGCTTGGGAATACAGGGAGATACGCAGTATTTT. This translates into CASSLGIQGDTQYF.

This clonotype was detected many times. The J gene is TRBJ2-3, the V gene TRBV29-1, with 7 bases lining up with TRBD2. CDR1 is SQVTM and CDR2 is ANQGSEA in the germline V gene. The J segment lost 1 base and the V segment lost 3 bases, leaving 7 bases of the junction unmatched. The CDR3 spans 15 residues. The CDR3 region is CSVDQRGSGTDTQYF. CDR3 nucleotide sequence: TGCAGCGTTGATCAGCGGGGATCGGGCACAGATACGCAGTATTTT.

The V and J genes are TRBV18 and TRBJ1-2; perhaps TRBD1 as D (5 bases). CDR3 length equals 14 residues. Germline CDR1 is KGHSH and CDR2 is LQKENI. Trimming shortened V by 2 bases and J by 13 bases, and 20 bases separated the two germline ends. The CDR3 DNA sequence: TGTGCCAGCTCACCAGGCGGGGGAGGGAACCGAGCCACCTTC. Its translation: CASSPGGGGNRATF.

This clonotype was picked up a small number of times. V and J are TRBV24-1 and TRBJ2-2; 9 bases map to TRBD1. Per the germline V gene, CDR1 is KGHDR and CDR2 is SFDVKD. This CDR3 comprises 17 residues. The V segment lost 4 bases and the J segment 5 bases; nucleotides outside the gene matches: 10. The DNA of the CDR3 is TGTGCCACCAGTGACCCCGCCGGGACAGGGAAAACCGGGGAGCTGTTTTTT. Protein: CATSDPAGTGKTGELFF.

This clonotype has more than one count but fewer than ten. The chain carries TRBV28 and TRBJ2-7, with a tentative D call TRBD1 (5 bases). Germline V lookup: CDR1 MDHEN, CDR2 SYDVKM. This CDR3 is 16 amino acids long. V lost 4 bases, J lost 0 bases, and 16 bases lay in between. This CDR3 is CASSSASWQGSYEQYF. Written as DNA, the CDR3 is TGTGCCAGCAGTTCCGCCAGCTGGCAGGGCTCCTACGAGCAGTACTTC.

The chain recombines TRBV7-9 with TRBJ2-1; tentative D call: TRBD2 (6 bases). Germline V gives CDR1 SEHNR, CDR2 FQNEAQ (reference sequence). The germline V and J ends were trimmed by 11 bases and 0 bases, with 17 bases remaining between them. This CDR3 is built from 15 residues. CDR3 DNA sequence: TGTGCCTTCTCCCGGCGGGGCCCCTCCTACAATGAGCAGTTCTTC. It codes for CAFSRRGPSYNEQFF.

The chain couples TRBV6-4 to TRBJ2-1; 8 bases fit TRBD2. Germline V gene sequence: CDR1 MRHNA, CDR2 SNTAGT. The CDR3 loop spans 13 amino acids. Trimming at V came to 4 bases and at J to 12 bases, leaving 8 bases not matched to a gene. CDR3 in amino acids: CASSGRPGLAQFF. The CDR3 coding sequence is TGTGCCAGCAGTGGTCGACCAGGACTAGCGCAGTTCTTC.

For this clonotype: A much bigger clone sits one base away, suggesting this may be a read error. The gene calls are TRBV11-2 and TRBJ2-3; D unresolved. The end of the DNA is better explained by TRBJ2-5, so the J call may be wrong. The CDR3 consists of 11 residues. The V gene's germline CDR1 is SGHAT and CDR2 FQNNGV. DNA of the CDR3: TGTGCCAGCAGCCCCAGGAGTACCCAGTACTTC. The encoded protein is CASSPRSTQYF.

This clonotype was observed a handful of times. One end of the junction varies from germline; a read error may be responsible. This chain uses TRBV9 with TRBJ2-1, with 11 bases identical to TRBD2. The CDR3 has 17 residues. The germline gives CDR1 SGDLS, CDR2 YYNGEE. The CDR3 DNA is TGTGTCAGCAGCGTAGGACTAGCGGGTACCTCCTACAATGAGCAGTTCTTC. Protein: CVSSVGLAGTSYNEQFF.

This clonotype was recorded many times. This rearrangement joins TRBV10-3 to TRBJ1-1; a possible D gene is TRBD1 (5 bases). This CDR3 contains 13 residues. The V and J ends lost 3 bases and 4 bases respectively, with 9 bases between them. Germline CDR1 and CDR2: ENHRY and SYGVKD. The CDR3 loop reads CAISDREATEAFF. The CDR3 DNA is TGTGCCATCAGTGACAGGGAGGCCACTGAAGCTTTCTTT.